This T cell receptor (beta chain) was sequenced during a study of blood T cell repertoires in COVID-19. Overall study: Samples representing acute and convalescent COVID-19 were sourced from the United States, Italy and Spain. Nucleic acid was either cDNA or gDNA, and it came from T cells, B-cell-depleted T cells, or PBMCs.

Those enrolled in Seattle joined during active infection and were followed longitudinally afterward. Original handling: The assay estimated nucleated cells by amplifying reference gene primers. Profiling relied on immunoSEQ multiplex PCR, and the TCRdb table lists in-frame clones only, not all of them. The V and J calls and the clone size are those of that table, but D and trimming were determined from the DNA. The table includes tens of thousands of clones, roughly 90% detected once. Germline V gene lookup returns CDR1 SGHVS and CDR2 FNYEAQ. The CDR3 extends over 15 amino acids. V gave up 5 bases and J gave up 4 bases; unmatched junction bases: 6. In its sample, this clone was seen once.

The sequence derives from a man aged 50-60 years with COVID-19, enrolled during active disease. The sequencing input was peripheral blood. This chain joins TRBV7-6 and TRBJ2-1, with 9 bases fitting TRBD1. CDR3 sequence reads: CASSPGTGTYNEQFF. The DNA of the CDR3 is TGTGCCAGCAGCCCCGGGACAGGGACATACAATGAGCAGTTCTTC.